The clone carrying this TCR beta chain occurred a few times. The record originates from a study of blood T cell repertoires in COVID-19. The V end lost 4 bases, the J end lost 6 bases, and 7 bases lay between the germline ends. Germline V CDR1 and CDR2: MNHNY, SVGAGI (reference sequence). The CDR3 covers 12 residues. Produced via immunoSEQ multiplex PCR; TCRdb's table is partial and in-frame only. The data show around 120,000 clones, 80% to 90% seen once. The V gene is TRBV6-6, the J gene TRBJ1-5; D is unclear. The material sequenced was peripheral blood. This TCR came from a woman between 70 and 85 years old with acute or convalescent COVID-19. CDR3 DNA: TGTGCCAGCAGTTCCACGGGTCAGCCCCAGCATTTT. Protein: CASSSTGQPQHF.